This section outlines one TCR beta chain sequence together with its context. The CDR3 covers 19 residues. V gave up 2 bases and J gave up 0 bases; unmatched junction bases: 8. Per the germline V gene, CDR1 is LGHNA and CDR2 is YNFKEQ. As processed by the authors: For nucleated cells, counts were estimated from reference gene primer amplification. Here immunoSEQ multiplex PCR was the method, and the copy in TCRdb shows in-frame clones only, minus some. V, J and clone size are those of that table, while D and trimming were read from the DNA. The sample contains about 170,000 clones, roughly 84% of which appear only once. These data originate in a study of blood T cell repertoires in COVID-19. Turning to the study itself: Specimens from acute and convalescent COVID-19 originated in the United States, Italy and Spain. In each case, the material was cDNA or gDNA derived from T cells, B-cell-depleted T cells, or PBMCs.

Followed longitudinally, the Seattle patients had been enrolled during active infection. The sequencing input was peripheral blood. This sequence joins TRBV4-2 and TRBJ2-1, with TRBD2 matching over 12 bases. This TCR was recovered from an elderly man with COVID-19, enrolled during active disease. CDR3 coding DNA: TGTGCCAGCAGCCAACGGGCTAGCGGGGGGGCGTTCTCCTACAATGAGCAGTTCTTC. Protein product: CASSQRASGGAFSYNEQFF.